The clone carrying this TCR beta chain was seen more than once but under ten times. RNA transcripts gave rise to amplified TCR beta CDR3 regions. The study used the HTBI primer set for a first-round RT-PCR of the TCR CDR3. TCRdb reprocessed the multiplex PCR reads with MiXCR, giving one entry per CDR3 protein. There are under 400,000 distinct CDR3 sequences in the sample; around 16% occur only once, and around 33% lies in the top ten. The sample belongs to a study of T cells in Graves' hyperthyroidism and ophthalmopathy. Sequencing input: blood. The clonotype was recovered from a man under 40 with Graves' hyperthyroidism.

CDR3 in DNA: TGTGCCATCAGTGCGGGAGGGCTGAATGAGCAGTTCTTC. Its protein product is CAISAGGLNEQFF. The V gene is TRBV10-3, the J gene TRBJ2-1, with TRBD2 matching over 8 bases. This CDR3 contains 13 residues. The junction had 3 bases not matched to a gene; V was cut back by 4 bases and J by 7 bases. Per the germline V gene, CDR1 is ENHRY and CDR2 is SYGVKD.